A single sample gave rise to the 18 T cell receptor beta chains below, sequenced in a study of blood T cell repertoires in COVID-19 (TCRdb year 2020). Libraries were constructed by the immunoSEQ multiplex PCR assay. Imported from immuneACCESS, the table was reduced by TCRdb to in-frame sequences with V and J called. These copies leave out some clones; in studies compared against another copy, an unresolved V gene accounts for under half, and the cause of the remainder is not known. Counted in this sample were about 170,000 clones; roughly 84% of them appeared once. Roughly 9.1% of the sample belongs to the ten largest clones. Sequenced: peripheral blood. The receptors derive from a woman aged 80 or over with active or convalescent COVID-19.

As DNA, the CDR3 is TGTGCCAGTAGTTCCAAGGGGCGCCGGGACACTGAAGCTTTCTTT. Protein sequence: CASSSKGRRDTEAFF. The V and J genes are TRBV19 and TRBJ1-1, with a possible D match to TRBD1 (5 bases). V was trimmed by 5 bases and J by 3 bases, leaving 16 bases between them. This CDR3 comprises 15 residues. Germline V gene sequence: CDR1 LNHDA, CDR2 SQIVND (reference sequence).

The chain links TRBV24-1 to TRBJ2-2; 9 bases are shared with TRBD1. Germline V lookup: CDR1 KGHDR, CDR2 SFDVKD. With 10 bases clipped from V and 1 base from J, the junction kept 3 bases outside the gene matches. The CDR3 has 14 residues. The CDR3 DNA reads as TGTGCCACTCGGGGACAGGGGAACACCGGGGAGCTGTTTTTT. Translating gives CATRGQGNTGELFF.

The chain has TRBV10-3 and TRBJ1-1, with D maybe TRBD1 (5 bases). The CDR3 is 14 residues long. The ends were cut back, 7 bases at V and 1 base at J, with 13 bases in the middle. Germline V gives CDR1 ENHRY, CDR2 SYGVKD. The CDR3 loop is CAIKVDRTNTEAFF. The DNA for the CDR3 is TGTGCCATCAAGGTTGACAGAACGAACACTGAAGCTTTCTTT.

V is TRBV5-1 and J is TRBJ2-3; 8 positions agree with TRBD2. Per the germline V gene, CDR1 is SGHRS and CDR2 is YFSETQ. V lost 0 bases and J lost 0; bases outside the gene matches: 9. This CDR3 comprises 18 residues. In DNA form, the CDR3 reads TGCGCCAGCAGCTTGGACCGGGGGGGCCTTCAGAGCACAGATACGCAGTATTTT. It translates to CASSLDRGGLQSTDTQYF.

The chain employs TRBV6-5 and TRBJ1-3, with a possible D match to TRBD1 (5 bases). The CDR3 runs 15 residues. Germline V gives CDR1 MNHEY, CDR2 SVGAGI. Trimming left V 2 bases short and J 4 bases short, with 12 bases between. CDR3 in DNA: TGTGCCAGCAGTTACACCCCAGGGTACGGAAACACCATATATTTT. It translates to CASSYTPGYGNTIYF.

This sequence joins TRBV19 and TRBJ2-1; 15 bases are shared with TRBD2. V shed 5 bases and J 7 bases; nucleotides not matched to a gene: 3. This CDR3 has 15 residues. CDR1 and CDR2 (germline): LNHDA, SQIVND (reference sequence). The CDR3 sequence: CASSPGTSGGNEQFF. For the CDR3, the DNA is TGTGCCAGTAGTCCCGGGACTAGCGGGGGGAATGAGCAGTTCTTC.

This chain uses TRBV12-5 with TRBJ2-5; D is possibly TRBD1 (6 bases). Trimming pared 5 bases from V and 5 bases from J, leaving 12 bases between. Germline assignment: CDR1 LGHNT and CDR2 FRNRAP. This CDR3 contains 13 residues. Written as DNA, the CDR3 is TGTGCTAGTGGTCCGGACAGCCGGGAGACCCAGTACTTC. The encoded protein is CASGPDSRETQYF. Full variable domain (outside the CDR3, taken from reference TRBV12-5 and TRBJ2-5): DARVTQTPRHKVTEMGQEVTMRCQPILGHNTVFWYRQTMMQGLELLAYFRNRAPLDDSGMPKDRFSAEMPDATLATLKIQPSEPRDSAVYFCASGPDSRETQYFGPGTRLLVL.

The genes are TRBV19 and TRBJ2-6, with 7 bases fitting TRBD1. Losses at the gene ends were 3 bases for V and 0 bases for J; bases not matched to a gene: 5. Germline V CDR1 and CDR2: LNHDA, SQIVND (reference sequence). The CDR3 extends over 17 amino acids. The CDR3 is CASSIRTGSSGANVLTF. The CDR3 DNA follows: TGTGCCAGTAGTATCCGGACAGGAAGCTCTGGGGCCAACGTCCTGACTTTC.

The count of this clone is one. The chain links TRBV19 to TRBJ1-3; TRBD1 might be the D (6 bases). The ends were cut back, 6 bases at V and 3 bases at J, with 21 bases in the middle. Germline CDR1 and CDR2: LNHDA and SQIVND (reference sequence). The CDR3 consists of 17 residues. CDR3 in DNA: TGTGCCAGTAGCCTGGGTGATAAGGGGGTAGGTGGAAACACCATATATTTT. Its translation: CASSLGDKGVGGNTIYF.

This clone was seen more than once but under ten times. The chain combines TRBV19 with TRBJ1-1; TRBD1 aligns across 8 bases. Unmatched junction bases numbered 7, after V lost 5 bases and J lost 11 bases. CDR1 is LNHDA, CDR2 SQIVND, per germline (reference sequence). CDR3 length: 12 residues. The CDR3 sequence is CASSEQGVGAFF. The CDR3 DNA sequence: TGTGCCAGTAGTGAACAGGGGGTCGGGGCTTTCTTT.

The chain employs TRBV7-2 and TRBJ1-1, with D unresolved. V dropped 4 bases and J dropped 1 base, with 10 bases sitting between them. Germline V gene data show CDR1 as SGHTA and CDR2 as FQGNSA. The CDR3 has 14 amino acids. The CDR3 region is CASSSLTSNTEAFF. The CDR3 DNA reads TGTGCCAGCAGCTCACTGACTTCGAACACTGAAGCTTTCTTT.

The V and J genes are TRBV2 and TRBJ2-5, with D hard to call. The CDR3 has 13 amino acids. Trimming cost V 8 bases and J 1 base, with 11 bases left between them. Germline V lookup: CDR1 SNHLY, CDR2 FYNNEI. CDR3 nucleotide sequence: TGTGCCAGCGACAACGTATCCCAAGAGACCCAGTACTTC. Amino acids: CASDNVSQETQYF.

This clone was found once. The chain is built from TRBV24-1 and TRBJ2-3; D is unclear. V gave up 3 bases and J gave up 8 bases, with 14 bases separating them. This CDR3 is 14 amino acids long. The germline CDR1 and CDR2 sequences are KGHDR and SFDVKD. The CDR3 DNA is TGTGCCACCAGTGATCCCCTGACTTTTGGTACGCAGTATTTT. Translating it yields CATSDPLTFGTQYF.

The chain employs TRBV6-5 and TRBJ1-6; D gene ambiguous. CDR1 and CDR2 (germline): MNHEY, SVGAGI. Trimming removed 7 bases at V and 7 bases at J, with 11 bases between. There are 13 residues in the CDR3. The CDR3, as DNA: TGTGCCAGCAACAGCTTTCTAAATTCACCCCTCCACTTT. Protein: CASNSFLNSPLHF.

The V call is TRBV6-5, the J call TRBJ1-4; D remains unclear. The CDR3 extends over 15 amino acids. Between the trimmed V and J ends, which lost 2 bases and 3 bases, there was a span of 10 bases. Germline V gives CDR1 MNHEY, CDR2 SVGAGI. CDR3 DNA: TGTGCCAGCAGTTACGGGAGGTCAGCTAATGAAAAACTGTTTTTT. Its protein is CASSYGRSANEKLFF.

The chain has TRBV28 and TRBJ1-2, with 11 bases that match TRBD1. V shed 6 bases and J 4 bases; nucleotides not matched to a gene: 4. Germline-derived CDR1 and CDR2 are MDHEN and SYDVKM. The CDR3 spans 14 residues. The CDR3 spells CASRTGQGVYGYTF. The CDR3 nucleotides read TGTGCCAGCAGAACGGGACAGGGGGTCTATGGCTACACCTTC.

The chain combines TRBV19 with TRBJ2-2; 7 bases align to TRBD1. The ends lost 8 bases at V and 0 bases at J; junction bases unmatched: 6. CDR1 LNHDA and CDR2 SQIVND come from the germline V gene (reference sequence). The CDR3 totals 15 residues. The CDR3 nucleotides read TGTGCCAGTGCCCTAGGGACAGCGAACACCGGGGAGCTGTTTTTT. It yields the protein CASALGTANTGELFF.

V is TRBV7-2 and J is TRBJ1-2; 8 nucleotides agree with TRBD1. Germline loops: CDR1 SGHTA, CDR2 FQGNSA. CDR3 size: 13 residues. The ends lost 5 bases at V and 6 bases at J; junction bases unmatched: 5. The CDR3 sequence is CASSRTGSNGYTF. The CDR3 region has the DNA TGTGCCAGCAGCCGGACAGGGTCTAATGGCTACACCTTC.